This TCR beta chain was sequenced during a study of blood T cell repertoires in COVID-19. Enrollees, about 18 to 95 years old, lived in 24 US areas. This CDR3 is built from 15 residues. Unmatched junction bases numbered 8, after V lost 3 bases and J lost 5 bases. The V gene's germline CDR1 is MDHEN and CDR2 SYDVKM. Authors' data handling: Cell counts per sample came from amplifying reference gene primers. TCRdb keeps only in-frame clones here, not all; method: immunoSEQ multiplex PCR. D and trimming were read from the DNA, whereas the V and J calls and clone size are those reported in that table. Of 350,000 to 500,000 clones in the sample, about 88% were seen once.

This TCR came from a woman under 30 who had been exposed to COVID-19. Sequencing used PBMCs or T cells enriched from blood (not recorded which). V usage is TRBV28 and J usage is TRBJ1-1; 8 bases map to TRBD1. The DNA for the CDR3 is TGTGCCAGCAGTTTCCCTACAGGGGGAGGAACTGAAGCTTTCTTT. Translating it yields CASSFPTGGGTEAFF.